This TCR beta chain was profiled in a study of CD8+ T cells in alopecia areata. Study context: Percent affected scalp area, the SALT score, rated treated patients' severity.

This clone was counted a single time. Following RNA extraction, reverse transcription yielded cDNA that acted as the sequencing template. Measured with immunoSEQ multiplex PCR; TCRdb has only the in-frame clones, and not every one. This table holds over 150,000 clones, less than 70% found once. Treatment here: oral pan-JAK inhibitor, 5-10 mg twice daily. The sample here was CD4+ T cells sorted from blood, taken at week 24, from a patient treated with tofacitinib. The clonotype originates from a human donor with alopecia areata.

The CDR3 coding sequence is TGTGCCAGCAGTGAAGCGTTCGGCACTAACTATGGCTACACCTTC. The encoded protein is CASSEAFGTNYGYTF. V is TRBV2 and J is TRBJ1-2; D gene uncertain. CDR1 is SNHLY, CDR2 FYNNEI, per germline. The V end lost 0 bases, the J end lost 0 bases, and 8 bases lay between the germline ends. The CDR3 contains 15 residues.